Below, 5 T cell receptor beta chains from the same sample are listed, as sequenced in a study of blood T cell repertoires in COVID-19. TCRdb keeps only in-frame clones here, not all; method: immunoSEQ multiplex PCR. Among 100,000 to 150,000 clones, around nine tenths were seen once, and the ten largest hold about 10%. Sequenced input: peripheral blood. These receptors were collected from a woman in her seventies with COVID-19, enrolled during active disease.

As DNA, the CDR3 is TGTGCCAGCTCACCAGTTCGGGGGTCCTCCTACGAGCAGTACTTC. Its translation: CASSPVRGSSYEQYF. This rearrangement joins TRBV18 to TRBJ2-7; weak D call: TRBD2 (6 bases). CDR3 length equals 15 residues. CDR1 is KGHSH and CDR2 is LQKENI in the germline V gene. V was pared by 2 bases and J by 0 bases, with 11 bases between.

The V and J genes are TRBV5-1 and TRBJ1-5; D is undetermined. Germline V gives CDR1 SGHRS, CDR2 YFSETQ. V gave up 0 bases and J gave up 4 bases, with 5 bases separating them. The CDR3 sequence is 13 residues long. The CDR3 loop is CASSLVPNQPQHF. The CDR3 DNA is TGCGCCAGCAGCTTGGTTCCAAATCAGCCCCAGCATTTT.

The J gene is TRBJ1-4, the V gene TRBV3-1 (or the pseudogene TRBV3-2); the match to TRBD1 covers 10 bases. The CDR3 is 15 residues long. V trimming: 4 bases; J trimming: 12 bases; junction bases outside the gene matches: 11. Germline V gene lookup returns CDR1 LGHDT and CDR2 YNNKEL (reference sequence). CDR3 sequence reads: CASSPRGTGAGELFF. DNA of the CDR3: TGTGCCAGCAGCCCTCGCGGGACAGGGGCTGGGGAACTGTTTTTT.

This chain joins TRBV6-4 and TRBJ1-2; a possible D gene is TRBD1 (5 bases). Germline lookup yields CDR1 MRHNA and CDR2 SNTAGT. Trimming left V 6 bases short and J 8 bases short, with 16 bases between. CDR3 length: 13 residues. CDR3 in DNA: TGTGCCAGCAGCGACCAGGGTCGTGGAGGCTACACCTTC. It specifies CASSDQGRGGYTF.

For the CDR3, the DNA is TGTGCCAGCAGCCCCTCGGACCCCGGAGGTAACTACACCTTC. Residues: CASSPSDPGGNYTF. The chain carries TRBV7-9 and TRBJ1-2, with D uncertain. The germline CDR1 and CDR2 sequences are SEHNR and FQNEAQ (reference sequence). Trimming stripped 5 bases from V and 10 bases from J, with 20 bases between. The CDR3 contains 14 residues.